This T cell receptor (beta chain) was captured by sequencing in a study of T cell responses to AZD1222 COVID-19 vaccine. Notes on the study in general: It should be noted that donors were predominantly white British and more often female, and clonal diversity was possibly underestimated. The CD4 TCRs associated with vaccination extended across spike and predominated at 160-218 and 743-854. It was only six AZD1222 recipients who were seropositive at baseline. Researchers took repertoire samples only after the peak T cell response had come.

The repertoire was sequenced with immunoSEQ multiplex PCR; TCRdb's copy has only in-frame clones and lacks some. The profile shows around 95,000 clones, nearly 95% of them singletons. With regard to this clone: Its target is unknown.

The CDR3 runs to 14 residues. This TCR came from an adult in good health. This sample comprised peripheral blood, obtained on day 0 of AZD1222 vaccination. The chain employs TRBV21-1 and TRBJ1-2. TRBV21-1 is a known pseudogene. CDR3 DNA: TGTGCCAGCAGCGAGTCGCAGGTAGGGTACGGCTACACCTTC. It translates to CASSESQVGYGYTF.